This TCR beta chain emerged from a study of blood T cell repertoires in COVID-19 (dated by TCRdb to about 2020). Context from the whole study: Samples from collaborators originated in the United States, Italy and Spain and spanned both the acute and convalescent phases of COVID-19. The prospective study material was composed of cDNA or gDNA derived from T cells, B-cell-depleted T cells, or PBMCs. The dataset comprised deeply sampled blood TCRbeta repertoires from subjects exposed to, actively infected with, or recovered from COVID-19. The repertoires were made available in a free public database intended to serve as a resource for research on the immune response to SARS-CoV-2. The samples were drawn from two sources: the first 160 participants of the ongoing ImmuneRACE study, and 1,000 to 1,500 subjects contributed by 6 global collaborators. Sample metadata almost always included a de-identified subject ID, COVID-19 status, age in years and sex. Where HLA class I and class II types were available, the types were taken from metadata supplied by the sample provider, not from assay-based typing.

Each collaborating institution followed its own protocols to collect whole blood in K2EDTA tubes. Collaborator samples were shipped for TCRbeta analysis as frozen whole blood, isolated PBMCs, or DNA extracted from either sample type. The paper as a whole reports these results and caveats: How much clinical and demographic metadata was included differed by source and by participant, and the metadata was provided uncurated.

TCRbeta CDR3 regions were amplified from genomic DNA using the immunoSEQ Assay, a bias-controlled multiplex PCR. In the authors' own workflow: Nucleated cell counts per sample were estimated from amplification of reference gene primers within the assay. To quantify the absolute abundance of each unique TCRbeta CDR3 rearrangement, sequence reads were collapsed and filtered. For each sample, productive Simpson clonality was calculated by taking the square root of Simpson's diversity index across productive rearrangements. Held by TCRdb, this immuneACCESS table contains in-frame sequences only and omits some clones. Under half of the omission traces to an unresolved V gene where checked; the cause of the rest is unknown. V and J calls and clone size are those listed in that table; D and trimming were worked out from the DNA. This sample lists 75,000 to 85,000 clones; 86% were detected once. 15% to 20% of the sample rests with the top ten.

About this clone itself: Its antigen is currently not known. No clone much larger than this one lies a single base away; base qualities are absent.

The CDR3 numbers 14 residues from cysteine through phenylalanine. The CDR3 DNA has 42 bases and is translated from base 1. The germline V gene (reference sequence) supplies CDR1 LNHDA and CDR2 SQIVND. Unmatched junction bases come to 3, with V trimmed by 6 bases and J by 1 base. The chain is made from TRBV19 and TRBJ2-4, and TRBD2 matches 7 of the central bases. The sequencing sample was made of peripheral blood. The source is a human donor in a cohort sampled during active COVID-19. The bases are TGTGCCAGTAGGATGGGAGGGGCCAAAAACATTCAGTACTTC. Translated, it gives CASRMGGAKNIQYF.